This is a list of T cell receptor beta chains from one sample in a study of blood T cell repertoires in COVID-19. Assay: immunoSEQ multiplex PCR; the TCRdb copy retains only in-frame clones and omits some. The repertoire holds fewer than 350,000 clones, with approximately 91% as singletons. Sample: PBMCs or T cells enriched from blood (not recorded which). These receptors all stem from a woman in her twenties or thirties who had recovered from COVID-19. The CDR3 runs from the conserved cysteine through the conserved F or W. A D gene is named only where the DNA matches it firmly. Part of the rows lack a size; the others show once, few, many or a class for expanded clones.

J gene: TRBJ2-4; clone size: .; D gene: .; V gene: TRBV14; CDR3 DNA: TGTGCCAGCAGCCAAGAGACAGGATTAGCCAAAAACATTCAGTACTTC; CDR3 protein: CASSQETGLAKNIQYF
J gene: TRBJ1-2; clone size: .; D gene: .; V gene: TRBV27; CDR3 DNA: TGTGCCAGCAGTTTACGGACAGACTATGGCTACACCTTC; CDR3 protein: CASSLRTDYGYTF
J gene: TRBJ2-3; clone size: .; D gene: .; V gene: TRBV7-9; CDR3 DNA: TGTGCCAGCCGGGGAGATACGCAGTATTTT; CDR3 protein: CASRGDTQYF
J gene: TRBJ2-1; clone size: .; D gene: TRBD1; V gene: TRBV9; CDR3 DNA: TGTGCCAGCAGCCCTAGGGACAGCTCCTACAATGAGCAGTTCTTC; CDR3 protein: CASSPRDSSYNEQFF
J gene: TRBJ2-3; clone size: .; D gene: .; V gene: TRBV3-1/TRBV3-2; CDR3 DNA: TGTGCCAGCAGCCAAGTACCCAGGGGCACAGATACGCAGTATTTT; CDR3 protein: CASSQVPRGTDTQYF
J gene: TRBJ1-2; clone size: once; D gene: TRBD1; V gene: TRBV4-2; CDR3 DNA: TGTGCCAGCAGCCGAATGGACAGGGGGCGGTCTGAAGGCTACACCTTC; CDR3 protein: CASSRMDRGRSEGYTF
J gene: TRBJ2-3; clone size: .; D gene: TRBD2; V gene: TRBV27; CDR3 DNA: TGTGCCAGCAGTTTTCGCCCTACCGGGGGGGTATTAGATACGCAGTATTTT; CDR3 protein: CASSFRPTGGVLDTQYF
J gene: TRBJ1-1; clone size: once; D gene: TRBD1; V gene: TRBV4-3; CDR3 DNA: TGCGCCAGCAGCCGACATCTTGTTGGACAGGGGGCGGGACGCACTGAAGCTTTCTTT; CDR3 protein: CASSRHLVGQGAGRTEAFF
J gene: TRBJ1-2; clone size: .; D gene: TRBD1; V gene: TRBV7-2; CDR3 DNA: TGTGCCAGCAGAACAGGCCAGGGGGGATATGGCTACACCTTC; CDR3 protein: CASRTGQGGYGYTF
J gene: TRBJ1-1; clone size: .; D gene: .; V gene: TRBV29-1; CDR3 DNA: TGCAGCGTTGTCAAGGGGCGCACTGAAGCTTTCTTT; CDR3 protein: CSVVKGRTEAFF
J gene: TRBJ2-1; clone size: .; D gene: .; V gene: TRBV6-2/TRBV6-3; CDR3 DNA: TGTGCCAGCAGTTACCTAGTGCCAAACTACAATGAGCAGTTCTTC; CDR3 protein: CASSYLVPNYNEQFF
J gene: TRBJ1-6; clone size: .; D gene: TRBD1; V gene: TRBV28; CDR3 DNA: TGTGCCAGCTGTGCAGGACAGGGTTTCTCACCCCTCCACTTT; CDR3 protein: CASCAGQGFSPLHF
J gene: TRBJ2-1; clone size: .; D gene: TRBD2; V gene: TRBV5-1; CDR3 DNA: TGCGCCAGCAGCTTAAGTAGCGGGGACGTTTGGGAGCAGTTCTTC; CDR3 protein: CASSLSSGDVWEQFF
J gene: TRBJ2-7; clone size: .; D gene: TRBD1; V gene: TRBV7-9; CDR3 DNA: TGTGCCAGCAGCTCCGGGACAGGGTCCTACGAGCAGTACTTC; CDR3 protein: CASSSGTGSYEQYF
J gene: TRBJ2-1; clone size: .; D gene: .; V gene: TRBV5-8; CDR3 DNA: TGTGCCAGCAGCCATACAGGAGATCCCTACAATGAGCAGTTCTTC; CDR3 protein: CASSHTGDPYNEQFF
J gene: TRBJ2-7; clone size: .; D gene: TRBD2; V gene: TRBV27; CDR3 DNA: TGTGCCAGCGGGGCGCTTAGACTAGCGGGCTCTTCCTACGAGCAGTACTTC; CDR3 protein: CASGALRLAGSSYEQYF
J gene: TRBJ1-4; clone size: .; D gene: TRBD1; V gene: TRBV11-3; CDR3 DNA: TGTGCCAGCAGCCCCGACAGGGTTAATGAAAAACTGTTTTTT; CDR3 protein: CASSPDRVNEKLFF
J gene: TRBJ2-4; clone size: .; D gene: TRBD2; V gene: TRBV11-3; CDR3 DNA: TGTGCCAGCAGCCGTACGCTAGCGGGAAAAAACATTCAGTACTTC; CDR3 protein: CASSRTLAGKNIQYF
J gene: TRBJ1-4; clone size: .; D gene: TRBD1; V gene: TRBV3-1/TRBV3-2; CDR3 DNA: TGTGCCAGCAGCCAAAAGGATGGGACAGCTAATGAAAAACTGTTTTTT; CDR3 protein: CASSQKDGTANEKLFF
J gene: TRBJ1-1; clone size: .; D gene: .; V gene: TRBV28; CDR3 DNA: TGTGCCAGCAGTTTAACAGGGCTCACTGAAGCTTTCTTT; CDR3 protein: CASSLTGLTEAFF
J gene: TRBJ2-1; clone size: .; D gene: .; V gene: TRBV9; CDR3 DNA: TGTGCCAGCAGCGCCCGCTCGACAGACACCAATGAGCAGTTCTTC; CDR3 protein: CASSARSTDTNEQFF
J gene: TRBJ2-7; clone size: .; D gene: TRBD1; V gene: TRBV15; CDR3 DNA: TGTGCCACCAGCAGGGGGACAGGGGGCTACGAGCAGTACTTC; CDR3 protein: CATSRGTGGYEQYF
J gene: TRBJ1-4; clone size: few; D gene: .; V gene: TRBV4-2; CDR3 DNA: TGTGCCAGCAGCCCAACCCAGGTGGCCAATGAAAAACTGTTTTTT; CDR3 protein: CASSPTQVANEKLFF
J gene: TRBJ2-3; clone size: .; D gene: .; V gene: TRBV5-8; CDR3 DNA: TGTGCCAGCAGCCAGGGTCGTTCCCCAGATACGCAGTATTTT; CDR3 protein: CASSQGRSPDTQYF
J gene: TRBJ2-1; clone size: .; D gene: TRBD2; V gene: TRBV19; CDR3 DNA: TGTGCCAGTAGTACTAGCGGCATAGTCAATGAGCAGTTCTTC; CDR3 protein: CASSTSGIVNEQFF
J gene: TRBJ1-1; clone size: .; D gene: .; V gene: TRBV18; CDR3 DNA: TGTGCCAGCGCAGAGCAGGGATCGAACACTGAAGCTTTCTTT; CDR3 protein: CASAEQGSNTEAFF
J gene: TRBJ1-5; clone size: .; D gene: TRBD1; V gene: TRBV28; CDR3 DNA: TGTGCCAGCAGCGTCAGGTTGGGACAGGGGCTTAATCAGCCCCAGCATTTT; CDR3 protein: CASSVRLGQGLNQPQHF
J gene: TRBJ1-2; clone size: .; D gene: .; V gene: TRBV2; CDR3 DNA: TGTGCCAGCAGAGTTGCGGCAGCGAGGGATGGCTACACCTTC; CDR3 protein: CASRVAAARDGYTF
J gene: TRBJ2-7; clone size: .; D gene: .; V gene: TRBV2; CDR3 DNA: TGTGCCAGCAGCCCTCCGGGGTCCTACGAGCAGTACTTC; CDR3 protein: CASSPPGSYEQYF
J gene: TRBJ1-1; clone size: .; D gene: .; V gene: TRBV5-1; CDR3 DNA: TGCGCCAGCAGCTTTGTGGGACAGAACACTGAAGCTTTCTTT; CDR3 protein: CASSFVGQNTEAFF
J gene: TRBJ1-3; clone size: .; D gene: .; V gene: TRBV9; CDR3 DNA: TGTGCCAGCAGCGTAGTAGTCAGGGGATCACCTACTTCTGGAAACACCATATATTTT; CDR3 protein: CASSVVVRGSPTSGNTIYF
J gene: TRBJ1-1; clone size: once; D gene: .; V gene: TRBV5-1; CDR3 DNA: TGCGCCAGCAGCTTCTGGGCCGGGACTCTGAACACTGAAGCTTTCTTT; CDR3 protein: CASSFWAGTLNTEAFF
J gene: TRBJ1-2; clone size: .; D gene: .; V gene: TRBV11-2; CDR3 DNA: TGTGCCAGCAGCTCCTTGTCAGTCAACTATGGCTACACCTTC; CDR3 protein: CASSSLSVNYGYTF
J gene: TRBJ1-2; clone size: .; D gene: .; V gene: TRBV6-5; CDR3 DNA: TGTGCCAGCACCAATTCGGAGATCTATGGCTACACCTTC; CDR3 protein: CASTNSEIYGYTF
J gene: TRBJ2-1; clone size: once; D gene: .; V gene: TRBV7-9; CDR3 DNA: TGTGCCAGCAGCCCTGGGACTGTGAGCTCCTACAATGAGCAGTTCTTC; CDR3 protein: CASSPGTVSSYNEQFF
J gene: TRBJ1-1; clone size: .; D gene: .; V gene: TRBV11-1; CDR3 DNA: TGTGCCAGCAGCTTAGGGGCTGGGAACACTGAAGCTTTCTTT; CDR3 protein: CASSLGAGNTEAFF
J gene: TRBJ2-1; clone size: .; D gene: .; V gene: TRBV15; CDR3 DNA: TGTGCCACCAGCCCCTTATACAATGAGCAGTTCTTC; CDR3 protein: CATSPLYNEQFF
J gene: TRBJ2-5; clone size: .; D gene: .; V gene: TRBV30; CDR3 DNA: TGTGCCTGGAGAGCCCTGGGCCTCCAAGAGACCCAGTACTTC; CDR3 protein: CAWRALGLQETQYF
J gene: TRBJ2-1; clone size: .; D gene: .; V gene: TRBV7-6; CDR3 DNA: TGTGCCAGCAGCTTTATCGTAGGGAGGAGTTCGAATGAGCAGTTCTTC; CDR3 protein: CASSFIVGRSSNEQFF
J gene: TRBJ1-1; clone size: .; D gene: .; V gene: TRBV15; CDR3 DNA: TGTGCCACCAGTTTATCCAGCACAGGGAACACTGAAGCTTTCTTT; CDR3 protein: CATSLSSTGNTEAFF
J gene: TRBJ2-3; clone size: .; D gene: TRBD2; V gene: TRBV18; CDR3 DNA: TGTGCCAGCTCACCCATACTAGCGGGGGAAACAGATACGCAGTATTTT; CDR3 protein: CASSPILAGETDTQYF
J gene: TRBJ1-5; clone size: .; D gene: .; V gene: TRBV6-1; CDR3 DNA: TGTGCCAGCAGTGAGTTGGGCAATTACAATCAGCCCCAGCATTTT; CDR3 protein: CASSELGNYNQPQHF
J gene: TRBJ1-4; clone size: .; D gene: TRBD1; V gene: TRBV4-3; CDR3 DNA: TGCGCCAGCAGCCGCGGACAGGGGAAACAGGGAAAACTGTTTTTT; CDR3 protein: CASSRGQGKQGKLFF
J gene: TRBJ1-6; clone size: .; D gene: .; V gene: TRBV11-3; CDR3 DNA: TGTGCCAGCAGCTTAGGGGGGCCCGCTCCGGATAATTCACCCCTCCACTTT; CDR3 protein: CASSLGGPAPDNSPLHF
J gene: TRBJ2-3; clone size: .; D gene: TRBD2; V gene: TRBV7-9; CDR3 DNA: TGTGCCAGCAGCCCCCATGTAGCGGGAGTATCAGATACGCAGTATTTT; CDR3 protein: CASSPHVAGVSDTQYF
J gene: TRBJ1-1; clone size: .; D gene: .; V gene: TRBV7-2; CDR3 DNA: TGTGCCAGCAGCCTCCCCGTCGTGGGGGGGGACACTGAAGCTTTCTTT; CDR3 protein: CASSLPVVGGDTEAFF
J gene: TRBJ2-2; clone size: .; D gene: TRBD1; V gene: TRBV7-8; CDR3 DNA: TGTGCCAGCAGCTTAGCGGAATACGACAGGGCTGGGACCGGGGAGCTGTTTTTT; CDR3 protein: CASSLAEYDRAGTGELFF
J gene: TRBJ2-1; clone size: .; D gene: TRBD1; V gene: TRBV27; CDR3 DNA: TGTGCCAGCAGAGGACAGGCCCTCTACAATGAGCAGTTCTTC; CDR3 protein: CASRGQALYNEQFF
J gene: TRBJ1-5; clone size: once; D gene: .; V gene: TRBV27; CDR3 DNA: TGTGCCAGCAGAATTTTGGGGGGAAATCAGCCCCAGCATTTT; CDR3 protein: CASRILGGNQPQHF
J gene: TRBJ2-7; clone size: .; D gene: TRBD1; V gene: TRBV27; CDR3 DNA: TGTGCCAGCAGTCACAGGACAGGCCCCTACGAGCAGTACTTC; CDR3 protein: CASSHRTGPYEQYF
J gene: TRBJ2-1; clone size: .; D gene: TRBD2; V gene: TRBV24-1; CDR3 DNA: TGTGCCACCAGTGAAAGCGGGAGTTACAATGAGCAGTTCTTC; CDR3 protein: CATSESGSYNEQFF
J gene: TRBJ2-3; clone size: .; D gene: TRBD1; V gene: TRBV30; CDR3 DNA: TGTGCCTGGAGTCACCCGGGACAGGGGGCAGATACGCAGTATTTT; CDR3 protein: CAWSHPGQGADTQYF
J gene: TRBJ1-1; clone size: .; D gene: .; V gene: TRBV11-3; CDR3 DNA: TGTGCCAGCAGCTTCTCAGGATACGACACTGAAGCTTTCTTT; CDR3 protein: CASSFSGYDTEAFF
J gene: TRBJ2-4; clone size: once; D gene: TRBD1; V gene: TRBV11-3; CDR3 DNA: TGTGCCAGCAGCCGAGGTGGTTCCGGGACAGGAGCAGGAAACATTCAGTACTTC; CDR3 protein: CASSRGGSGTGAGNIQYF
J gene: TRBJ2-5; clone size: .; D gene: TRBD1; V gene: TRBV7-9; CDR3 DNA: TGTGCCAGCAGCCCTCCTTTCAGACAGGGAGAGACCCAGTACTTC; CDR3 protein: CASSPPFRQGETQYF
J gene: TRBJ2-5; clone size: .; D gene: TRBD2; V gene: TRBV9; CDR3 DNA: TGTGCCAGCAGCGTAGGTGAGGGACTACTCGATCAAGAGACCCAGTACTTC; CDR3 protein: CASSVGEGLLDQETQYF
J gene: TRBJ2-5; clone size: .; D gene: TRBD2; V gene: TRBV7-3; CDR3 DNA: TGTGCCAGCAGCTTAGTACGGCGGGGGAATTCGGAGACCCAGTACTTC; CDR3 protein: CASSLVRRGNSETQYF
J gene: TRBJ2-7; clone size: .; D gene: TRBD2; V gene: TRBV19; CDR3 DNA: TGTGCCAGTAGTATTATATCTAGCGGGGGGAAGTACGAGCAGTACTTC; CDR3 protein: CASSIISSGGKYEQYF
J gene: TRBJ1-1; clone size: .; D gene: .; V gene: TRBV19; CDR3 DNA: TGTGCCAGTAGTATCCTAGGGGGGGCTGAAGCTTTCTTT; CDR3 protein: CASSILGGAEAFF
J gene: TRBJ1-1; clone size: .; D gene: .; V gene: TRBV4-3; CDR3 DNA: TGCGCCAGCAGCCGGGGCCAGGAACAGTTTTTTAACACTGAAGCTTTCTTT; CDR3 protein: CASSRGQEQFFNTEAFF